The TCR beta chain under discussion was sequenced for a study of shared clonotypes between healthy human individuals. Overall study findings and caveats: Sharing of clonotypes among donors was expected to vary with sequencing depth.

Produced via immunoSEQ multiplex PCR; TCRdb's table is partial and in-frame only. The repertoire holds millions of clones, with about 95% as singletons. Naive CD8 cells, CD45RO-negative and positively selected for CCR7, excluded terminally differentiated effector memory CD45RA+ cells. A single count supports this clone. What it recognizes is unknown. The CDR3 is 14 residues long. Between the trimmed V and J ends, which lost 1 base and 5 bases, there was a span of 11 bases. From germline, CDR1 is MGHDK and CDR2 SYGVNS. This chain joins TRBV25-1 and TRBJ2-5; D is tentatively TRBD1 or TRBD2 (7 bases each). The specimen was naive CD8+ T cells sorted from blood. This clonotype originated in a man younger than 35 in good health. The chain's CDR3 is CASSESRGGETQYF. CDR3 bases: TGTGCCAGCAGTGAATCCAGGGGGGGGGAGACCCAGTACTTC.